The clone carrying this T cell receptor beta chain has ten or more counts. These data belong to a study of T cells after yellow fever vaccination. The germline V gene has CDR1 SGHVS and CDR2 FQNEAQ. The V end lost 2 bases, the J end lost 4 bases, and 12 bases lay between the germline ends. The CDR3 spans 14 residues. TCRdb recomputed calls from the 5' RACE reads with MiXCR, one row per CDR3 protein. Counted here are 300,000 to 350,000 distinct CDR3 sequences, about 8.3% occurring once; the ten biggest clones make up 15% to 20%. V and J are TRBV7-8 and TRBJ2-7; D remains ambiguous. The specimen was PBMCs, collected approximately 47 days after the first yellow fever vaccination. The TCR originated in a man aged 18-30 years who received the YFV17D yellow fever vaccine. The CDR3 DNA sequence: TGTGCCAGCAGCTTAAATCGGGTGCGTTACGAGCAGTACTTC. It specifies CASSLNRVRYEQYF.